The 19 T cell receptor beta chains below were found in one sample sequenced in a study of blood T cell repertoires in COVID-19. Produced via immunoSEQ multiplex PCR; TCRdb's table is partial and in-frame only. The sample shows 250,000 or so clones, about 90% of them seen only once. Specimen: PBMCs or T cells enriched from blood (not recorded which). All receptors derive from a young woman with acute COVID-19.

This chain uses TRBV29-1 with TRBJ2-1, with a possible D match to TRBD1 (6 bases). The germline V gene has CDR1 SQVTM and CDR2 ANQGSEA. The CDR3 runs to 13 residues. The V end lost 0 bases, the J end lost 8 bases, and 11 bases lay between the germline ends. CDR3 sequence: CSVEENRAYEQFF. The CDR3 nucleotides read TGCAGCGTTGAAGAGAACAGGGCCTATGAGCAGTTCTTC.

The chain uses TRBV6-2 or TRBV6-3 and TRBJ2-7; 9 positions match TRBD2. This CDR3 has 16 residues. From germline, CDR1 is MNHEY and CDR2 SVGEGT. V was pared by 0 bases and J by 7 bases, with 10 bases of the junction left unmatched. The CDR3 DNA is TGTGCCAGCAGTTACTCGATCTTAGCGGGAGCTGGAGAGCAGTACTTC. Amino acid sequence: CASSYSILAGAGEQYF.

This rearrangement joins TRBV7-9 to TRBJ2-1; D is uncertain. Germline CDR1 is SEHNR and CDR2 is FQNEAQ (reference sequence). This CDR3 has 11 residues. Trimming stripped 8 bases from V and 10 bases from J, with 12 bases between. The CDR3 region is CASAFPGEQFF. The DNA for the CDR3 is TGTGCCAGCGCCTTCCCCGGGGAGCAGTTCTTC.

The chain combines TRBV28 with TRBJ1-1; 7 bases align to TRBD1. Germline CDR1 reads MDHEN; CDR2 reads SYDVKM. V was pared by 6 bases and J by 3 bases, with 7 bases of the junction left unmatched. CDR3 length equals 14 residues. The CDR3 loop reads CASRTGSGDTEAFF. The CDR3 nucleotides read TGTGCCAGCAGGACAGGGTCCGGAGACACTGAAGCTTTCTTT.

The chain combines TRBV2 with TRBJ2-1, with TRBD2 matching over 13 bases. Unmatched junction bases numbered 6, after V lost 6 bases and J lost 4 bases. Germline V CDR1 and CDR2: SNHLY, FYNNEI. CDR3 length: 16 residues. The chain's CDR3 is CASRATSGRAYNEQFF. In DNA form, the CDR3 reads TGTGCCAGCAGAGCCACTAGCGGGAGGGCGTACAATGAGCAGTTCTTC.

This clone was seen just once. V usage is TRBV2 and J usage is TRBJ2-2; D is possibly TRBD2 (5 bases). The CDR3 runs to 16 residues. Germline CDR1 is SNHLY and CDR2 is FYNNEI. The V gene lost 6 bases and the J gene lost 1 base, with 15 bases spanning the gap. The CDR3 here is CASRGVEELNTGELFF. CDR3 in DNA: TGTGCCAGCAGGGGAGTGGAGGAACTGAACACCGGGGAGCTGTTTTTT.

The V gene is TRBV6-5, the J gene TRBJ2-3, with D perhaps TRBD2 (6 bases). Germline CDR1 is MNHEY and CDR2 is SVGAGI. V lost 6 bases and J 0 bases, leaving 13 bases between the germline ends. The CDR3 covers 15 residues. CDR3 region: CASSPGTASTDTQYF. For the CDR3, the DNA is TGTGCCAGCAGCCCGGGGACTGCTAGCACAGATACGCAGTATTTT.

This chain joins TRBV12-3 or TRBV12-4 and TRBJ2-3; D unresolved. The CDR3 is made up of 12 amino acids. V was trimmed by 5 bases and J by 0 bases, leaving 3 bases between them. Here the CDR3 reads CASSQSTDTQYF. The CDR3 nucleotides are TGTGCCAGCAGTCAAAGCACAGATACGCAGTATTTT.

This chain joins TRBV2 and TRBJ2-7; D may be TRBD1 (5 bases). CDR1 is SNHLY, CDR2 FYNNEI, per germline. V lost 10 bases and J lost 6, with 22 bases in between. This CDR3 comprises 14 residues. The CDR3 DNA is TGTGCCATGAGAGTTCAGGACGCGCAGGGCGAGCAGTACTTC. This translates into CAMRVQDAQGEQYF.

This clone is a singleton in its sample. The chain links TRBV6-5 to TRBJ1-1; possible D gene TRBD1, 5 bases. Germline assignment: CDR1 MNHEY and CDR2 SVGAGI. The CDR3 length is 16 residues. V was trimmed by 0 bases and J by 1 base, leaving 12 bases between them. The CDR3 DNA is TGTGCCAGCAGTTACTCGTTGGGGCACTCGAACACTGAAGCTTTCTTT. This translates into CASSYSLGHSNTEAFF.

The rearrangement uses TRBV27 and TRBJ1-5, with D hard to call. The germline V gene has CDR1 MNHEY and CDR2 SMNVEV (reference sequence). V lost 2 bases to trimming and J lost 3 bases, with 8 bases between them. This CDR3 contains 14 residues. Here the CDR3 reads CASSLISSNQPQHF. The CDR3 DNA sequence: TGTGCCAGCAGTTTAATCAGTTCCAATCAGCCCCAGCATTTT.

The chain has TRBV6-6 and TRBJ2-1, with a possible D match to TRBD2 (6 bases). V was shortened by 6 bases and J by 0 bases, with 12 bases between the two germline ends. CDR3 size: 15 residues. Germline loops: CDR1 MNHNY, CDR2 SVGAGI (reference sequence). The DNA for the CDR3 is TGTGCCAGCAGACGAGACGGGAGCTCCTACAATGAGCAGTTCTTC. It translates to CASRRDGSSYNEQFF.

V and J are TRBV19 and TRBJ2-7, with 8 bases fitting TRBD1. CDR3 size: 16 residues. CDR1 and CDR2 from the germline V gene are LNHDA and SQIVND (reference sequence). With V trimmed by 0 bases and J by 1 base, 5 bases remained unmatched. The CDR3 region is CASSIDPDRGSYEQYF. The CDR3 DNA is TGTGCCAGTAGTATAGACCCAGACAGGGGATCCTACGAGCAGTACTTC.

The CDR3 is CASSLGPRLAGHEQYF. In DNA form, the CDR3 reads TGTGCCAGCAGCTTAGGTCCTCGGCTAGCGGGCCACGAGCAGTACTTC. The chain couples TRBV11-1 to TRBJ2-7, with 8 bases fitting TRBD2. After removal of 1 base from V and 5 bases from J, the junction contained 10 bases not matched to a gene. Germline CDR1 is SGHAT and CDR2 is FQDESV (reference sequence). This CDR3 is built from 16 residues. Full variable domain (rest looked up from reference TRBV11-1 and TRBJ2-7): EAEVAQSPRYKITEKSQAVAFWCDPISGHATLYWYRQILGQGPELLVQFQDESVVDDSQLPKDRFSAERLKGVDSTLKIQPAELGDSAMYLCASSLGPRLAGHEQYFGPGTRLTVT.

V usage is TRBV7-9 and J usage is TRBJ2-2, with D unclear. Germline CDR1 and CDR2: SEHNR and FQNEAQ (reference sequence). Trimming stripped 2 bases from V and 2 bases from J, with 15 bases between. The CDR3 length is 17 residues. The CDR3 DNA follows: TGTGCCAGCAGCTTACCCCCCGTGCAGATTAACACCGGGGAGCTGTTTTTT. Translation: CASSLPPVQINTGELFF.

This clone was seen just once. An end of the junction does not agree with germline; a read error may underlie this. The V and J genes are TRBV2 and TRBJ2-1; D may be TRBD2 (6 bases). The CDR3 consists of 14 residues. Germline assignment: CDR1 SNHLY and CDR2 FYNNEI. CDR3 amino acids: CASSDRDFYNEQFF. The DNA of the CDR3 is TGTGCCAGTAGTGACCGGGACTTCTACAATGAGCAGTTCTTC.

The chain links TRBV2 to TRBJ2-1, with 7 nucleotides matching TRBD1. The CDR3 totals 15 residues. Germline V gene lookup returns CDR1 SNHLY and CDR2 FYNNEI. V lost 2 bases, J lost 4 bases, and 5 bases stayed unmatched. The CDR3 region is CASSERGQSYNEQFF. Written as DNA, the CDR3 is TGTGCCAGCAGTGAAAGGGGACAGAGTTACAATGAGCAGTTCTTC.

The chain carries TRBV28 and TRBJ2-3, with D possibly TRBD1 on 5 matching bases. This CDR3 comprises 16 residues. V was pared by 2 bases and J by 0 bases, with 12 bases between. Germline V lookup: CDR1 MDHEN, CDR2 SYDVKM. CDR3 coding DNA: TGTGCCAGCAGTTTAAACAGGCATGCTAGCACAGATACGCAGTATTTT. Translating it yields CASSLNRHASTDTQYF.

Only a few counts were recorded for this clone. This chain links TRBV5-8 with TRBJ1-1; possibly TRBD1 for D (6 bases). The CDR3 is 14 amino acids. Trimming took off 1 base at V and 9 bases at J, with 16 bases between the two ends. Germline values: CDR1 SGHTS, CDR2 YDEGEE. CDR3 sequence reads: CASSLNYGTTQAFF. The CDR3 DNA follows: TGTGCCAGCAGCTTGAACTACGGGACAACCCAAGCTTTCTTT.